This T cell receptor (beta chain) derives from a study of blood T cells in healthy people across ages. Findings and limits, study-wide: Significant beta diversity loss was already apparent by age roughly 40, declining roughly linearly.

This CDR3 has 13 amino acids. Trimming took 6 bases from V and 4 from J; bases not matched to a gene: 6. Germline loops: CDR1 DFQATT, CDR2 SNEGSKA (reference sequence). On this clonotype itself: Its antigen is unidentified.

The use of a sample-barcoded 5' primer and a J-beta primer mix characterized a second PCR of 7 to 11 cycles. A single record per CDR3 protein comes from TCRdb applying MiXCR to the 5' RACE reads. The sample holds about 1.8 million distinct CDR3 sequences, about 50% seen once. The source of this sequence is a woman in her thirties or forties in good health. The chain couples TRBV20-1 to TRBJ1-2; 9 bases are shared with TRBD1. Specimen: blood. The chain's CDR3 is CSAIQGAGYGYTF. The CDR3, as DNA: TGCAGTGCCATACAGGGGGCGGGCTATGGCTACACCTTC.